The entry that follows covers one TCR beta chain sequence. Its antigen remains unknown. This specimen belongs to a study of blood T cells in healthy people across ages. Study as a whole: About one barcoded beta molecule was captured per two T cells (by template switching). Study observations and caveats: Significant beta diversity loss was already apparent by age roughly 43, declining roughly linearly. Strongly correlated with naive T cell percentage was TCR beta diversity.

The CDR3 consists of 16 residues. Germline CDR1 reads SGHRS; CDR2 reads YFSETQ. J was trimmed by 3 bases and V by 4 bases; bases with no gene match: 9. A J-beta primer mix and a sample-barcoded 5' primer were used in a second PCR of about 7 to 12 cycles. TCRdb passed the 5' RACE reads through MiXCR, listing each CDR3 protein once. This table has roughly 560,000 distinct CDR3 sequences, about 25% appearing once. The same data also went into a second study, on T cells of mothers and their children. From that report: Using around 1.4 ug per 15 ul, all extracted RNA underwent cDNA synthesis.

This sequence originates from a boy aged 10-17 years in good health. The sequenced material came from blood. The chain has TRBV5-1 and TRBJ1-1; 10 nucleotides align to TRBD1. CDR3 nucleotide sequence: TGCGCCAGCAGCCCAAGGACAGGGGGTTTGGACACTGAAGCTTTCTTT. Protein product: CASSPRTGGLDTEAFF.